This T cell receptor beta chain was identified in a study of blood T cell repertoires in COVID-19. Turning to the study itself: Sources were T cells, B-cell-depleted T cells, or PBMCs; the material itself was cDNA or gDNA.

From germline, CDR1 is SQVTM and CDR2 ANQGSEA. The CDR3 is 14 residues long. V shed 1 base and J 5 bases; nucleotides not matched to a gene: 7. Measured with immunoSEQ multiplex PCR; TCRdb has only the in-frame clones, and not every one. The sample holds hundreds of thousands of clones, around 86% seen once. This TCR came from a woman aged 25 to 39 with active or convalescent COVID-19. The rearrangement links TRBV29-1 to TRBJ1-2; 7 bases align to TRBD1. What was sequenced was peripheral blood. CDR3 loop: CSVEGNDRVYGYTF. The CDR3 region has the DNA TGCAGCGTTGAAGGTAACGACAGGGTTTATGGCTACACCTTC.